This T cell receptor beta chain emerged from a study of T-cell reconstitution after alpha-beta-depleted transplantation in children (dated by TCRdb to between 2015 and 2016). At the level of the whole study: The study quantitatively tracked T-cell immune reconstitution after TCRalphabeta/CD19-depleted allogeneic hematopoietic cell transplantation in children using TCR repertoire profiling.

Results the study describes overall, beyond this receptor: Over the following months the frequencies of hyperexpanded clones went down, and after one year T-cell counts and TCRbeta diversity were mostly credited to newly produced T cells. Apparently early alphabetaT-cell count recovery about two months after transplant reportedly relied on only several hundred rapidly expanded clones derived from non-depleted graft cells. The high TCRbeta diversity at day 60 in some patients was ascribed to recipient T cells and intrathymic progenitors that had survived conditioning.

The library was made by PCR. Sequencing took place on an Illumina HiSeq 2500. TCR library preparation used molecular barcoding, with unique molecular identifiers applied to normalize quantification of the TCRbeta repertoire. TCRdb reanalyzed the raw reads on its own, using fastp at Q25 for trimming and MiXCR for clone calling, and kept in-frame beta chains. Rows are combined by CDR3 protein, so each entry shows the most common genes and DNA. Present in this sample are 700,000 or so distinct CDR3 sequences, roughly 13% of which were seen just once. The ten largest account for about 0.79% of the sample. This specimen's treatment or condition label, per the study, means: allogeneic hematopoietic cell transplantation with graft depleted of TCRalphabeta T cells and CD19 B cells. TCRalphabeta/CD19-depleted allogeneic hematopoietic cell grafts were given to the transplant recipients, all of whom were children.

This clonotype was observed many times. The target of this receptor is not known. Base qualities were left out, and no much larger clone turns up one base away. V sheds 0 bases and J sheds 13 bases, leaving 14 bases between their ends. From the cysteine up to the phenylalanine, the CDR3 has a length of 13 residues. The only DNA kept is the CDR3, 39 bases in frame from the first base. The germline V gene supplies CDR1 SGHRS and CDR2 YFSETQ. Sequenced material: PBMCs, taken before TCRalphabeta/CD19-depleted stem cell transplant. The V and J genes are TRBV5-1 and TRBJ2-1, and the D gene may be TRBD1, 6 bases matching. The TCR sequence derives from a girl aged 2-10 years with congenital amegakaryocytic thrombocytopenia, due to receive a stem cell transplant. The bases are TGCGCCAGCAGCTTGGCCGGGACACCGGGTCAGTTCTTC. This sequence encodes CASSLAGTPGQFF.